These 3 T cell receptor beta chains originate from one sample sequenced in a study of OX40 agonist ivuxolimab in advanced cancers. Generated by immunoSEQ multiplex PCR, the TCRdb table keeps only in-frame clones and is missing some. This table holds tens of thousands of clones, more than 80% found once. The sequencing used CD4+ or CD8+ T cells sorted from blood, collected in a trial of the OX40 agonist ivuxolimab. Every receptor here comes from an adult with an advanced solid tumor such as melanoma, head and neck, liver or kidney cancer.

CDR3 loop: CASRTGSRETQYF. The CDR3 bases are TGTGCCAGCAGGACAGGGAGTCGGGAGACCCAGTACTTC. The V and J genes are TRBV6-1 and TRBJ2-5, with 7 bases that match TRBD1. Germline CDR1 MNHNS, CDR2 SASEGT. After removal of 6 bases from V and 5 bases from J, the junction contained 6 bases not matched to a gene. The CDR3 spans 13 residues.

The V gene is TRBV28, the J gene TRBJ2-7; D may be TRBD1 or TRBD2 (5 bases each). V shed 8 bases and J shed 4 bases, with 12 bases lying between them. The CDR3 consists of 12 residues. CDR1 and CDR2 from the germline V gene are MDHEN and SYDVKM. The CDR3 DNA is TGTGCCAGCGAGGGGCTGAATTACGAGCAGTACTTC. It encodes CASEGLNYEQYF.

This clone has a single count. The chain links TRBV7-3 to TRBJ1-5, with a possible D match to TRBD1 (6 bases). The ends were cut back, 4 bases at V and 6 bases at J, with 19 bases in the middle. The CDR3 has 16 residues. Germline V gene lookup returns CDR1 SGHTA and CDR2 FQGTGA. The CDR3 sequence: CASSWGEHRAPQPQHF. In nucleotides, the CDR3 is TGTGCCAGCAGCTGGGGGGAGCACAGGGCGCCTCAGCCCCAGCATTTT.